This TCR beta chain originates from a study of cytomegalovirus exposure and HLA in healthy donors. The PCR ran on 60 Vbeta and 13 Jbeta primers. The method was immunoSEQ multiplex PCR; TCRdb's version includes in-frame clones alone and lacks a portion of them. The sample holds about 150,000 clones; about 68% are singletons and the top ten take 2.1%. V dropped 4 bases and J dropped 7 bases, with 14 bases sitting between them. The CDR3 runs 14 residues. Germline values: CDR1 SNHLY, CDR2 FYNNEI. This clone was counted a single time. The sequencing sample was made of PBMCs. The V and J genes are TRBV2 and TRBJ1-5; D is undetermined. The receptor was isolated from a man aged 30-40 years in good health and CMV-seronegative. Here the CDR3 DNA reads TGTGCCAGCAGTGGATACCGAGATATCCAGCCCCAGCATTTT. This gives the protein CASSGYRDIQPQHF. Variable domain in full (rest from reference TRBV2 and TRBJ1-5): EPEVTQTPSHQVTQMGQEVILRCVPISNHLYFYWYRQILGQKVEFLVSFYNNEISEKSEIFDDQFSVERPDGSNFTLKIRSTKLEDSAMYFCASSGYRDIQPQHFGDGTRLSIL.